This T cell receptor (beta chain) was recorded in a study of blood T cell repertoires in COVID-19 (dated by TCRdb to between 2020 and 2021). General notes on the study: The collaborator samples originated in the United States, Italy and Spain and spanned the acute and convalescent phases of COVID-19. HLA class I and class II types, where available, came from metadata supplied by the sample provider rather than from assay-based typing. A de-identified subject ID, COVID-19 status, age in years and sex were almost always included in the sample metadata. Samples were obtained from the ongoing ImmuneRACE study (first 160 participants) and from some 1,300 subjects provided by 6 global collaborators. The repertoires were released in a freely available public database meant as a resource for research on the immune response to SARS-CoV-2. Deeply sampled blood TCRbeta repertoires from subjects exposed to, actively infected with, or recovered from COVID-19 were included in the dataset. The prospective study material was composed of cDNA or gDNA derived from T cells, B-cell-depleted T cells, or PBMCs. The study at large found these results: The amount of clinical and demographic metadata varied by source and participant and was provided uncurated.

Each collaborating institution followed its own protocols to collect whole blood in K2EDTA tubes. Collaborator samples were shipped for TCRbeta analysis as frozen whole blood, isolated PBMCs, or DNA extracted from either sample type. TCRbeta CDR3 regions were amplified from genomic DNA by means of the immunoSEQ Assay, a bias-controlled multiplex PCR. As for the original processing: The number of nucleated cells in each sample was estimated by amplification of reference gene primers within the assay. To quantify the absolute abundance of each unique TCRbeta CDR3 rearrangement, sequence reads were collapsed and filtered. Productive Simpson clonality was computed per sample as the square root of Simpson's diversity index over productive rearrangements. TCRdb stores this immuneACCESS table with in-frame sequences only. Part of the clones is absent; in the studies checked, under half of the shortfall reflects unresolved V genes, and no reason is known for the rest. The V and J calls and clone size are taken from that table; D and trimming were inferred from the DNA. The sample has 100,000 to 150,000 clones on record, 81% of them singletons. The ten largest clones add up to approximately 3.9% of the sample.

Remarks on this clone: It has no known antigen specificity. Base qualities are not provided; no much larger clone lies one nucleotide away.

Taken from the germline V gene, the CDR1 and CDR2 loops are SGHTS and YDEGEE. The CDR3 runs 16 amino acids, cysteine and phenylalanine included. CDR3 DNA is the only sequence kept; it has 48 bases, read in frame from the first base. V ends up 2 bases short and J 3 bases short, with an unmatched junction base count of 4. The chain couples TRBV5-8 to TRBJ2-2, with 10 middle bases fitting TRBD1. This clonotype was sampled from a woman in her forties or fifties with acute or convalescent COVID-19. Sequenced sample: peripheral blood. CDR3 protein: CASSFPGQGYTGELFF. The nucleotide sequence is given as TGTGCCAGCAGCTTTCCGGGACAGGGGTACACCGGGGAGCTGTTTTTT.